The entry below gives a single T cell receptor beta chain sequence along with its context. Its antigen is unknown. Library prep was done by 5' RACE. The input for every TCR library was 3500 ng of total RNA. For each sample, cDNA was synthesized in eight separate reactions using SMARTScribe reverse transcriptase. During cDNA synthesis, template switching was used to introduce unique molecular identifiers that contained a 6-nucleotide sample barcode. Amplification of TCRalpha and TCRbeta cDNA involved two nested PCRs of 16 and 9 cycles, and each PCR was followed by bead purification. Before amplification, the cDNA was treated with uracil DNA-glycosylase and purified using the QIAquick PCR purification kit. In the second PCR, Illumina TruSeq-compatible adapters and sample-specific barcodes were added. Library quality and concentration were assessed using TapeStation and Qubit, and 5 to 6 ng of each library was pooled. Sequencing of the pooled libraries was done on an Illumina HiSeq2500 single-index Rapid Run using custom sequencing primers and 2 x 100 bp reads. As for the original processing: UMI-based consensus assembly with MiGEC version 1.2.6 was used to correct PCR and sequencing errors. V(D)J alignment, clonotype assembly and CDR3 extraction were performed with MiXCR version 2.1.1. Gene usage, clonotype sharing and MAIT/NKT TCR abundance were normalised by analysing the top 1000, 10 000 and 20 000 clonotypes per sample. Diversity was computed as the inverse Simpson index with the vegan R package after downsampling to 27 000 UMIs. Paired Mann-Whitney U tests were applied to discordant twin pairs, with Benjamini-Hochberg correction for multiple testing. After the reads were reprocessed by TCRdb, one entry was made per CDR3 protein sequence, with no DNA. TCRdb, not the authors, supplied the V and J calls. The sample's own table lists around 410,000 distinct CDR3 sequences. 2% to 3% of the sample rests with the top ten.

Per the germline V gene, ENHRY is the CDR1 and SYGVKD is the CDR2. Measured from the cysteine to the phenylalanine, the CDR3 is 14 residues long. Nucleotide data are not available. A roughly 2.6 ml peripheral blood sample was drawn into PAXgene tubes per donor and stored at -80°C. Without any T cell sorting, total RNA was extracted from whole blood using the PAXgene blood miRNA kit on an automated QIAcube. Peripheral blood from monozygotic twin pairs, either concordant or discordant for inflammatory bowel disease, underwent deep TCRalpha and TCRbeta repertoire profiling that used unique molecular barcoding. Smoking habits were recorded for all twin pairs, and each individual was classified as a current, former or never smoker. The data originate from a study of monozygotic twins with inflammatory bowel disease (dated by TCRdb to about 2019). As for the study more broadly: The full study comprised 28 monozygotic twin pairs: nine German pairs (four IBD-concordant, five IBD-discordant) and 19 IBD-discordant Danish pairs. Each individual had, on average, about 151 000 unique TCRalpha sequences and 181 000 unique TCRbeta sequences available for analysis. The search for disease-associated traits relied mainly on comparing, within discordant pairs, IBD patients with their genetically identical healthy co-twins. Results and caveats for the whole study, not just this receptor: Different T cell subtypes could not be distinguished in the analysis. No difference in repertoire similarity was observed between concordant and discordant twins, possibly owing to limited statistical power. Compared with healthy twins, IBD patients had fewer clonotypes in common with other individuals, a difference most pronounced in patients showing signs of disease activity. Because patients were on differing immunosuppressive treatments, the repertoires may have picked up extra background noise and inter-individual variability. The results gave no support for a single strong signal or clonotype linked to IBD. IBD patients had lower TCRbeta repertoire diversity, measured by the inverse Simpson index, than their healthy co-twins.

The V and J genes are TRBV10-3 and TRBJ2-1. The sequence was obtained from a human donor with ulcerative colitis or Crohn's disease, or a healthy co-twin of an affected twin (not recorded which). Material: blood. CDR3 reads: CATSLGEGRDEQFF.